The 8 T cell receptor beta chains given below trace back to one sample, sequenced in a study of CD8+ T cells in alopecia areata. Extracted from the samples, RNA was reverse transcribed into cDNA to serve as the sequencing template. This table comes from immunoSEQ multiplex PCR, and its TCRdb copy is limited to in-frame clones, with some not included. The sample lists 70,000 to 95,000 clones; roughly half were seen once. The sample comprised NKG2D-high CD8+ T cells sorted from blood. The receptors were sampled from a human donor with alopecia areata.

This chain connects TRBV28 to TRBJ2-5; D unclear. The V gene lost 4 bases and the J gene lost 0 bases, with 15 bases spanning the gap. The CDR3 is 16 amino acids. CDR1 is MDHEN and CDR2 is SYDVKM in the germline V gene. The CDR3 DNA follows: TGTGCCAGCAGTTCTCAGACCTCGACCTACCAAGAGACCCAGTACTTC. It yields the protein CASSSQTSTYQETQYF.

J is TRBJ2-5 and V is TRBV2; TRBD2 matches at 13 bases. The CDR3 sequence is 17 residues long. Per germline, CDR1 SNHLY and CDR2 FYNNEI. V lost 4 bases to trimming and J lost 3 bases; unmatched junction nucleotides: 8. CDR3 in amino acids: CASSVTSGRALEETQYF. CDR3 coding DNA: TGTGCCAGCAGTGTTACTAGCGGGAGGGCCCTGGAAGAGACCCAGTACTTC.

The chain joins TRBV2 to TRBJ2-5; D tentatively fits TRBD1 or TRBD2 (5 bases each). In germline, CDR1 is SNHLY, CDR2 FYNNEI. The CDR3 is 15 residues long. V lost 0 bases to trimming and J lost 7 bases, with 15 bases between them. The CDR3 region is CASSEAFMGPGTQYF. The DNA for the CDR3 is TGTGCCAGCAGTGAAGCATTTATGGGACCGGGGACCCAGTACTTC.

This chain links TRBV27 with TRBJ1-1; D is uncertain. The germline V gene encodes CDR1 MNHEY and CDR2 SMNVEV (reference sequence). The CDR3 length is 12 residues. V lost 5 bases and J lost 1, with 5 bases in between. The CDR3 coding sequence is TGTGCCAGCAGTGGAGCGAACACTGAAGCTTTCTTT. This encodes CASSGANTEAFF.

J is TRBJ2-1 and V is TRBV4-1; D is ambiguous. Trimming pared 1 base from V and 9 bases from J, leaving 10 bases between. This CDR3 is built from 13 residues. Germline-derived CDR1 and CDR2 are MGHRA and YSYEKL. CDR3 DNA sequence: TGCGCCAGCAGCCAAGCCCGAGGTCGTGAGCAGTTCTTC. Protein product: CASSQARGREQFF.

The rearrangement links TRBV13 to TRBJ2-3; 7 bases fit TRBD2. Looked up from germline, CDR1 is PRHDT and CDR2 is FYEKMQ (reference sequence). The CDR3 contains 15 residues. The V segment lost 4 bases and the J segment 0 bases; nucleotides outside the gene matches: 4. This CDR3 reads CASSSGGDSTDTQYF. The CDR3 region has the DNA TGTGCCAGCAGCTCGGGAGGCGACAGCACAGATACGCAGTATTTT.

This clone was counted once. The chain recombines TRBV27 with TRBJ2-7; 7 bases align to TRBD2. V dropped 4 bases and J dropped 3; count of bases not matched to a gene: 3. The CDR3 sequence is 13 residues long. Per germline, CDR1 MNHEY and CDR2 SMNVEV (reference sequence). As DNA, the CDR3 is TGTGCCAGCAGTTCGGGACTATTCTACGAGCAGTACTTC. This codes for CASSSGLFYEQYF.

V and J are TRBV27 and TRBJ2-7, with D maybe TRBD1 (6 bases). Per germline, CDR1 MNHEY and CDR2 SMNVEV (reference sequence). Trimming removed 10 bases at V and 2 bases at J, with 9 bases between. The CDR3 is made up of 11 amino acids. The CDR3 nucleotides are TGTGCCACTGGGGGCCCCTACGAGCAGTACTTC. It encodes CATGGPYEQYF.